One and the same sample provided the 15 T cell receptor beta chains below, sequenced in a study of early T cells in non-severe SARS-CoV-2 infection. Each CDR3 protein is one row after TCRdb ran MiXCR on the 5' RACE reads. The repertoire holds approximately 120,000 distinct CDR3 sequences, with just under 15% as singletons. Sequencing was carried out using whole blood. The receptors were sampled from an adult who was a healthcare worker with PCR-confirmed SARS-CoV-2 infection or an uninfected control (not recorded which).

The chain is built from TRBV12-3 or TRBV12-4 and TRBJ2-2; D remains unclear. V lost 10 bases, J lost 3 bases, and 15 bases lay in between. CDR3 length: 14 residues. DNA for the CDR3: TGTGCCACTCTAGGGCAGCGATACACCGGGGAGCTGTTTTTT. Its protein is CATLGQRYTGELFF.

For the CDR3, the DNA is TGTGCCTGGAGGGAAGGAGGTGGGAAACTGTTTTTT. It specifies CAWREGGGKLFF. This chain connects TRBV30 to TRBJ1-4; D unresolved. The CDR3 totals 12 residues. Per the germline V gene, CDR1 is GTSNPN and CDR2 is SVGIG (reference sequence). V was clipped by 3 bases and J by 11 bases, with 13 bases between them.

A few counts support this clonotype. The gene calls are TRBV6-6 and TRBJ2-5, with 9 bases matching TRBD2. The CDR3 has 14 residues. Trimming cost V 5 bases and J 5 bases; bases outside gene matches: 6. Germline V gene sequence: CDR1 MNHNY, CDR2 SVGAGI (reference sequence). The CDR3 spells CASSPRAGGETQYF. The CDR3, as DNA: TGTGCCAGCAGTCCCCGCGCGGGAGGGGAGACCCAGTACTTC.

The chain employs TRBV12-3 or TRBV12-4 and TRBJ2-1; no clear D. This CDR3 has 14 amino acids. V was trimmed by 2 bases and J by 10 bases, leaving 15 bases between them. CDR3 nucleotides: TGTGCCAGCAGTTTAAGGGCTTACTATGACGAGCAGTTCTTC. The encoded protein is CASSLRAYYDEQFF.

This clonotype was seen only a few times. The rearrangement uses TRBV18 and TRBJ1-1; possible D gene TRBD1, 5 bases. V lost 8 bases and J lost 3, with 16 bases in between. Germline V gives CDR1 KGHSH, CDR2 LQKENI. The CDR3 has 14 residues. The CDR3: CASQGPLADTEAFF. The CDR3 bases are TGTGCCAGCCAGGGACCGCTAGCCGACACTGAAGCTTTCTTT.

The V call is TRBV5-1, the J call TRBJ1-1; D not resolved. V gave up 1 base and J gave up 1 base, with 5 bases separating them. This CDR3 contains 13 residues. CDR1 SGHRS and CDR2 YFSETQ come from the germline V gene. The CDR3, as DNA: TGCGCCAGCAGCTTGAACCCGAACACTGAAGCTTTCTTT. Translating it yields CASSLNPNTEAFF.

This sequence joins TRBV3-1 and TRBJ2-7, with D uncertain. Per the germline V gene, CDR1 is LGHDT and CDR2 is YNNKEL (reference sequence). Trimming pared 1 base from V and 5 bases from J, leaving 6 bases between. The CDR3 has 12 residues. The CDR3 loop is CASSQVRHEQYF. The CDR3, as DNA: TGTGCCAGCAGCCAAGTTCGACACGAGCAGTACTTC.

This clonotype has more than one count but fewer than ten. The V and J genes are TRBV5-1 and TRBJ2-7; possible D gene TRBD1, 5 bases. Trimming removed 0 bases at V and 2 bases at J, with 9 bases between. Germline CDR1 reads SGHRS; CDR2 reads YFSETQ. The CDR3 has 14 residues. Here the CDR3 reads CASSLGAGTYEQYF. Here the CDR3 DNA reads TGCGCCAGCAGCTTGGGGGCAGGGACCTACGAGCAGTACTTC.

This chain joins TRBV6-2 or TRBV6-3 and TRBJ1-1; no firm D call. This CDR3 has 14 amino acids. Germline V lookup: CDR1 MNHEY, CDR2 SVGEGT. Trimming pared 8 bases from V and 0 bases from J, leaving 13 bases between. The CDR3 DNA reads TGTGCCAGCCGTTTACAGCCTGTGAACACTGAAGCTTTCTTT. Protein: CASRLQPVNTEAFF.

This clonotype was counted between two and nine times. The chain joins TRBV5-6 to TRBJ2-5; the D gene could be TRBD1 or TRBD2 (5 bases each). This CDR3 region has 14 residues. The V gene lost 4 bases and the J gene lost 1 base, with 11 bases spanning the gap. Per the germline V gene, CDR1 is SGHDT and CDR2 is YYEEEE. DNA of the CDR3: TGTGCCAGCAGCGGGGGTTCAGGCCAAGAGACCCAGTACTTC. Protein sequence: CASSGGSGQETQYF.

This clonotype was picked up many times. This chain links TRBV11-3 with TRBJ2-7, with a tentative D call TRBD1 (5 bases). The germline gives CDR1 SGHNT, CDR2 YENEEA. The CDR3 is 14 residues long. V lost 5 bases to trimming and J lost 4 bases, with 15 bases between them. CDR3 region: CASSAPGNRYEQYF. The CDR3 DNA reads as TGTGCCAGCAGCGCACCAGGGAATCGGTACGAGCAGTACTTC.

This clonotype was seen more than once but under ten times. The chain employs TRBV30 and TRBJ2-1, with a tentative D call TRBD2 (6 bases). The CDR3 spans 16 residues. Germline assignment: CDR1 GTSNPN and CDR2 SVGIG (reference sequence). Trimming pared 2 bases from V and 0 bases from J, leaving 14 bases between. CDR3 DNA: TGTGCCTGGAGTAGGAGGGATCCAAGCTCCTACAATGAGCAGTTCTTC. This encodes CAWSRRDPSSYNEQFF. Full variable domain (outside the CDR3, taken from reference TRBV30 and TRBJ2-1): SQTIHQWPATLVQPVGSPLSLECTVEGTSNPNLYWYRQAAGRGLQLLFYSVGIGQISSEVPQNLSASRPQDRQFILSSKKLLLSDSGFYLCAWSRRDPSSYNEQFFGPGTRLTVL.

The chain joins TRBV9 to TRBJ1-5; D ambiguous. The V end lost 3 bases, the J end lost 9 bases, and 10 bases lay between the germline ends. The CDR3 sequence is 12 residues long. The germline CDR1 and CDR2 sequences are SGDLS and YYNGEE. The DNA for the CDR3 is TGTGCCAGCAGCGACAGCCCACCGCCCCAGCATTTT. Translated: CASSDSPPPQHF. The variable domain in full, with the rest retrieved from reference TRBV9 and TRBJ1-5, is DSGVTQTPKHLITATGQRVTLRCSPRSGDLSVYWYQQSLDQGLQFLIQYYNGEERAKGNILERFSAQQFPDLHSELNLSSLELGDSALYFCASSDSPPPQHFGDGTRLSIL.

The CDR3 loop is CSTGTQNTGELFF. The CDR3, as DNA: TGCAGCACCGGGACACAGAACACCGGGGAGCTGTTTTTT. V gene TRBV29-1 combines with J gene TRBJ2-2; maybe TRBD1 (6 bases). The V end lost 8 bases, the J end lost 1 base, and 11 bases lay between the germline ends. The CDR3 consists of 13 residues. Germline CDR1 reads SQVTM; CDR2 reads ANQGSEA.

This clonotype was observed a handful of times. V usage is TRBV7-9 and J usage is TRBJ2-1, with 10 positions matching TRBD2. The CDR3 is made up of 15 amino acids. Trimming took 3 bases from V and 12 from J; bases not matched to a gene: 11. The germline V gene has CDR1 SEHNR and CDR2 FQNEAQ (reference sequence). CDR3 sequence reads: CASSFSGGQTIGQFF. CDR3 in DNA: TGTGCCAGCAGCTTTAGCGGGGGGCAAACAATCGGGCAGTTCTTC.